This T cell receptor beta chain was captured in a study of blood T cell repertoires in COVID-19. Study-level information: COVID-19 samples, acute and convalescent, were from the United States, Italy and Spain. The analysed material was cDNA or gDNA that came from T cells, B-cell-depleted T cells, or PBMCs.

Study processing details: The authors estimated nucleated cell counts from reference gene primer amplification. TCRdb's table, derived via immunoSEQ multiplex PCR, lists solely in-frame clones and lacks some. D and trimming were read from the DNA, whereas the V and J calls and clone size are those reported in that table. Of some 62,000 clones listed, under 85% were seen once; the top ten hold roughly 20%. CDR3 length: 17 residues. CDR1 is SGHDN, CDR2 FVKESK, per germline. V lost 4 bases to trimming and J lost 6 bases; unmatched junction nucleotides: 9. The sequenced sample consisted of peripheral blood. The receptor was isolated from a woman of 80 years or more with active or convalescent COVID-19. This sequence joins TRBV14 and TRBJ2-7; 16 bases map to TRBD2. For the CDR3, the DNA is TGTGCCAGCAGCCCGCCCGGGACTAGCGGGGGGGCGGTCGAGCAGTACTTC. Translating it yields CASSPPGTSGGAVEQYF.